The present T cell receptor (beta chain) was sequenced within a study of cytomegalovirus exposure and HLA in healthy donors. In the case of this clone: Its antigen is as yet unknown.

The V and J ends lost 3 bases and 4 bases, in that order; junction bases with no gene match: 11. CDR1 is SGDLS and CDR2 is YYNGEE in the germline V gene. The CDR3 length is 17 residues. Findings of the study overall: Most likely, a cluster of highly shared sequence variants arose as a sequencing artifact. Per a prior analysis, the majority of TCR beta V segments were productive roughly 87% or roughly 30% of the time.

The PCR contained 60 Vbeta and 13 Jbeta primers. Using immunoSEQ multiplex PCR, the repertoire was profiled, and TCRdb retains in-frame clones only, with some absent. The sample holds more than 100,000 clones; 79% are singletons and the top ten take around 1%. This receptor was identified in a male donor in good health and CMV-seronegative. V and J are TRBV9 and TRBJ2-3, with 10 bases aligning to TRBD2. Sequenced input: PBMCs. The CDR3 here is CASSAGASGGLADTQYF. CDR3 coding DNA: TGTGCCAGCAGCGCCGGAGCTAGCGGGGGCCTCGCAGATACGCAGTATTTT.